Given below is one T cell receptor beta chain in context. Its specificity is unknown. CD4+ cells of the naive, central memory, regulatory and stem cell-like memory types were sorted via CD45RO/CCR7/CD25/CD127/CD95/CD27. With 3 bases clipped from V and 5 bases from J, the junction kept 8 bases outside the gene matches. The CDR3 is made up of 15 amino acids. Sequencing targeted expressed TCRB transcripts, as all isolated RNA had been reverse transcribed. The data were produced by immunoSEQ multiplex PCR, yet TCRdb's version contains in-frame clones alone and is incomplete. The sample has around 250,000 clones; roughly 20% are singletons. This specimen belongs to a study of beta chain features in type 1 diabetes. General study results and limits: In every one of the four CD4+ subsets, TCRB CDR3s were moderately but significantly shorter in Type 1 diabetes patients.

The material sequenced was naive CD4+ T cells from blood. The TCR was taken from a woman in her 40s with type 1 diabetes. The chain combines TRBV23-1 with TRBJ2-5; TRBD1 aligns across 8 bases. TRBV23-1 is classed as an ORF, of uncertain function. DNA of the CDR3: TGCGCCAGCAGTCAGCCGACAGGGGCGGGGGAGACCCAGTACTTC. It encodes CASSQPTGAGETQYF.